The clone carrying this T cell receptor beta chain was observed a few times. Combining a sample-barcoded 5' primer with a J-beta primer mix, a second PCR ran for roughly 7 to 11 cycles. TCRdb ran MiXCR on the 5' RACE reads and lists one entry per CDR3 protein. The sample contains 1,500,000 or so distinct CDR3 sequences, 35% to 45% of which appear only once. The data derive from a study of blood T cells in healthy people across ages. Germline values: CDR1 SEHNR, CDR2 FQNEAQ (reference sequence). With 5 bases clipped from V and 7 bases from J, the junction kept 5 bases outside the gene matches. This CDR3 has 14 residues. Samples each yielded at least 6 micrograms of total RNA.

The source material was blood. The origin of this receptor is a woman aged 18 to 35 in good health. This rearrangement joins TRBV7-9 to TRBJ1-6, with 7 bases aligning to TRBD1. The CDR3 sequence is CASSQQGNNSPLHF. The CDR3 nucleotides read TGTGCCAGCAGCCAACAGGGGAACAATTCACCCCTCCACTTT. The full variable domain, its missing parts supplied by reference TRBV7-9 and TRBJ1-6, is DTGVSQNPRHKITKRGQNVTFRCDPISEHNRLYWYRQTLGQGPEFLTYFQNEAQLEKSRLLSDRFSAERPKGSFSTLEIQRTEQGDSAMYLCASSQQGNNSPLHFGNGTRLTVT.